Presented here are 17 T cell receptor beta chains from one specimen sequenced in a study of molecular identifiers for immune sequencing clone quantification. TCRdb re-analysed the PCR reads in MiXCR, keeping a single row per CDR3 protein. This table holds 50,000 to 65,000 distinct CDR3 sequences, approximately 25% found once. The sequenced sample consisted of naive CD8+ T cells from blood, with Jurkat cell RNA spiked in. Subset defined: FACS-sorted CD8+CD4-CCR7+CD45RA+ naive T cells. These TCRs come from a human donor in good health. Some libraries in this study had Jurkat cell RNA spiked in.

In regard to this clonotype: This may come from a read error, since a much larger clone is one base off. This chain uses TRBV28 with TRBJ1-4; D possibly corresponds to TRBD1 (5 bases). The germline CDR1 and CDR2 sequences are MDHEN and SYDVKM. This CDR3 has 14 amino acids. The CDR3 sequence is CASRTGPGNEELFF. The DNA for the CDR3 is TGTGCCAGCAGGACGGGACCGGGTAATGAAGAACTGTTTTTT.

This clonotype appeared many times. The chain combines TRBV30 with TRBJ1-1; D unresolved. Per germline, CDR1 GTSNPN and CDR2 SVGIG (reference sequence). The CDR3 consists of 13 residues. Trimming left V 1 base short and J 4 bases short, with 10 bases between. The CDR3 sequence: CAWSGFLATEAFF. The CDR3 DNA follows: TGTGCCTGGAGTGGATTTTTGGCCACTGAAGCTTTCTTT.

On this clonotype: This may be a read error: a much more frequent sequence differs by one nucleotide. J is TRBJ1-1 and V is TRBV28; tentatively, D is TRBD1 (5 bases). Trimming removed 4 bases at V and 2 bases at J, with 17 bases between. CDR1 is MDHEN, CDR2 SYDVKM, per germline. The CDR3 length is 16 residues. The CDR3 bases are TGTGCCAGCAGTTCTCGCAGGGTACGCGGAAACACTGAAGCTTTCTTT. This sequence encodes CASSSRRVRGNTEAFF.

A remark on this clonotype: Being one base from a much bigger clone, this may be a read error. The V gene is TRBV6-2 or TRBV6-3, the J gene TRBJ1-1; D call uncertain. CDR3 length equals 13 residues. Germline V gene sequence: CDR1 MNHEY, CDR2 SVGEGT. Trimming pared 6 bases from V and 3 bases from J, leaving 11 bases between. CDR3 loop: CASSPSLDTEAFF. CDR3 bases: TGTGCCAGCAGCCCAAGCTTGGACACTGAAGCTTTCTTT.

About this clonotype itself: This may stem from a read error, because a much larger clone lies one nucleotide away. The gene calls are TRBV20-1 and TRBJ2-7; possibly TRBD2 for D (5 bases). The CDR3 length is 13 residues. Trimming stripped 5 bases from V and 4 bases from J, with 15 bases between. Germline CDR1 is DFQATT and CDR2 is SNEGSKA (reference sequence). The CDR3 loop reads CSAGSGDGYEQYF. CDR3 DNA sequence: TGCAGTGCTGGCTCCGGGGATGGGTACGAGCAGTACTTC.

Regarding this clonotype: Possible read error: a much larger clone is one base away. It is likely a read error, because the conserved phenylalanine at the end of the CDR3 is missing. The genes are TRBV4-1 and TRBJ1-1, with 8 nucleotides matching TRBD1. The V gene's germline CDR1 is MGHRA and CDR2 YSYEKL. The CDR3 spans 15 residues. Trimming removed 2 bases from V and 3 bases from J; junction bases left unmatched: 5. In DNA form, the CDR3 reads TGCGCCAGCAGCCAAAGCTCGACAGGGGACACTGAAGCTTTCCTT. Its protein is CASSQSSTGDTEAFL.

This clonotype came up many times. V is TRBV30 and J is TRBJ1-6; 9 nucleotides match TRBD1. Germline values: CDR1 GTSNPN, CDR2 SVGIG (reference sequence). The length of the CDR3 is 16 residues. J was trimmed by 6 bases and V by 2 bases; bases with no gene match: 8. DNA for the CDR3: TGTGCCTGGAGTTCCGGACAGGGGAGTTCTAATTCACCCCTCCACTTT. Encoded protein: CAWSSGQGSSNSPLHF.

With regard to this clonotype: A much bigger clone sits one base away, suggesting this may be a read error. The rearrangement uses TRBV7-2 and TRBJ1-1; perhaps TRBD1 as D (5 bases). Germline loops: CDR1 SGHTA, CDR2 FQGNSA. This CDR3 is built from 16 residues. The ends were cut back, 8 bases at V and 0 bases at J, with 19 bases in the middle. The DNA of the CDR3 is TGTGCCAGCCGCCCGGGGGATGGAGGGATGAACACTGAAGCTTTCTTT. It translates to CASRPGDGGMNTEAFF. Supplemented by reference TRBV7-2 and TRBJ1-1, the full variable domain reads GAGVSQSPSNKVTEKGKDVELRCDPISGHTALYWYRQSLGQGLEFLIYFQGNSAPDKSGLPSDRFSAERTGGSVSTLTIQRTQQEDSAVYLCASRPGDGGMNTEAFFGQGTRLTVV.

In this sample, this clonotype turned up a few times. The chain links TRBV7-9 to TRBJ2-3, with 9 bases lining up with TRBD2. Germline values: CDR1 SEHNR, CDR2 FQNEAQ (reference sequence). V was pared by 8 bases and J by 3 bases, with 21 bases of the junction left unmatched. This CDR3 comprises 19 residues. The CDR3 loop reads CASCSPGTSIPGTTDTQYF. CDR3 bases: TGTGCCAGCTGCTCCCCTGGGACTAGCATTCCCGGGACTACAGATACGCAGTATTTT.

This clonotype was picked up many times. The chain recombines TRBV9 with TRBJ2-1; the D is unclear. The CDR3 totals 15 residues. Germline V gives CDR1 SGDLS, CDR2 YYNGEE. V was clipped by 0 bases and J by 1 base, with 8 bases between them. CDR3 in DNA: TGTGCCAGCAGCGTAGAGGGAATTTCCTACAATGAGCAGTTCTTC. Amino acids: CASSVEGISYNEQFF.

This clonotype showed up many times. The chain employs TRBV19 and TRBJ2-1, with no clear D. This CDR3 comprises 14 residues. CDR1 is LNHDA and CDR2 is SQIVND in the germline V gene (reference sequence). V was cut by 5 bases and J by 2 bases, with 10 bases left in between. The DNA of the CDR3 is TGTGCCAGTAGTCCGTCTGCCGCCTACAATGAGCAGTTCTTC. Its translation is CASSPSAAYNEQFF.

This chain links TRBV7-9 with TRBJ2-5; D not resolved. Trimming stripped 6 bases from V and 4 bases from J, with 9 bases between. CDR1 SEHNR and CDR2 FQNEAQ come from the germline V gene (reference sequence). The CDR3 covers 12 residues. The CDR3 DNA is TGTGCCAGCAGTCTACAGATAGAGACCCAGTACTTC. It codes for CASSLQIETQYF.

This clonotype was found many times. CDR3 region: CASGEGGTEAFF. The CDR3 coding sequence is TGTGCCAGCGGGGAGGGCGGAACTGAAGCTTTCTTT. J is TRBJ1-1 and V is TRBV28; D gene uncertain. V was shortened by 8 bases and J by 5 bases, with 12 bases between the two germline ends. CDR3 length equals 12 residues. Germline lookup yields CDR1 MDHEN and CDR2 SYDVKM.

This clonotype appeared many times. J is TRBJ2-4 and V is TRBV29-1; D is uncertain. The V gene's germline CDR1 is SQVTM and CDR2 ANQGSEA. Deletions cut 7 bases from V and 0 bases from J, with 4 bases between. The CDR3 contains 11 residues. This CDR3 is CSGEAKNIQYF. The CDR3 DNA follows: TGCAGCGGGGAAGCCAAAAACATTCAGTACTTC.

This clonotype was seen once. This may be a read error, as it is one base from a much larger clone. This CDR3 is CAGSFHGTAGEKLFF. The CDR3 DNA follows: TGTGCCGGCAGCTTTCACGGGACAGCCGGGGAAAAACTGTTTTTT. The gene calls are TRBV5-5 and TRBJ1-4, with 7 positions matching TRBD1. CDR3 length: 15 amino acids. Per the germline V gene, CDR1 is SGHKS and CDR2 is YYEKEE (reference sequence).

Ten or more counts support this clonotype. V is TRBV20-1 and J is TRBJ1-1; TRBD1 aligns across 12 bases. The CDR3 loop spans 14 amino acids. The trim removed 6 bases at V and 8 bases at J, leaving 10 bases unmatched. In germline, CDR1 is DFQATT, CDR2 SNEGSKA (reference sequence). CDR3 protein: CSAAGTGGHKEAFF. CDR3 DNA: TGCAGTGCCGCCGGGACAGGGGGCCACAAGGAAGCTTTCTTT.

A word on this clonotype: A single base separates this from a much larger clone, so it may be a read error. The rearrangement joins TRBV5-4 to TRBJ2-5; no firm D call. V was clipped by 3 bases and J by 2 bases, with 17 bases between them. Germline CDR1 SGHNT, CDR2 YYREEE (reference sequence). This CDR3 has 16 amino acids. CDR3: CASSSPDADRQETQYF. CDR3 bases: TGTGCCAGCAGCTCGCCTGACGCGGATCGACAAGAGACCCAGTACTTC. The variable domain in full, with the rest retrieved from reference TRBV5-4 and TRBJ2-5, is ETGVTQSPTHLIKTRGQQVTLRCSSQSGHNTVSWYQQALGQGPQFIFQYYREEENGRGNFPPRFSGLQFPNYSSELNVNALELDDSALYLCASSSPDADRQETQYFGPGTRLLVL.